Sequencing of this TCR beta chain was carried out in a study of OX40 agonist ivuxolimab in advanced cancers. Whole-study findings and limits: CD4+ and CD8+ T cells in blood underwent clonal expansion by week 6 at 0.1 to 3.0 mg/kg. On average, CD8+ T cells had more expanded clones than CD4+. The antigens recognized by the expanded peripheral T cells, that is their antigen specificity, were not determined.

Using immunoSEQ multiplex PCR, the repertoire was profiled, and TCRdb retains in-frame clones only, with some absent. The data show some 98,000 clones, just under 95% seen once. CDR1 and CDR2 (germline): KGHSH, LQKENI. The CDR3 runs 15 residues. V was shortened by 3 bases and J by 3 bases, with 13 bases between the two germline ends. About this clone itself: Antigen: not known.

The sequence came from an adult with an advanced solid tumor such as melanoma, head and neck, liver or kidney cancer. Source: CD4+ or CD8+ T cells sorted from blood, taken in a trial of the OX40 agonist ivuxolimab. The chain carries TRBV18 and TRBJ2-3; D is possibly TRBD1 (5 bases). The CDR3 DNA reads as TGTGCCAGCTCACCCCCCAGCAGGGCGACAGATACGCAGTATTTT. This gives the protein CASSPPSRATDTQYF. The whole variable domain, remainder taken from reference TRBV18 and TRBJ2-3, is NAGVMQNPRHLVRRRGQEARLRCSPMKGHSHVYWYRQLPEEGLKFMVYLQKENIIDESGMPKERFSAEFPKEGPSILRIQQVVRGDSAAYFCASSPPSRATDTQYFGPGTRLTVL.